This T cell receptor beta chain appears in the sequencing data of a study of response to subunit inactivated influenza vaccine. From the RT-PCR reads, TCRdb called clonotypes with MiXCR, one entry per CDR3 protein. The data show around 570,000 distinct CDR3 sequences, roughly 10% seen once. In germline, CDR1 is SGHTA, CDR2 FQGNSA. The CDR3 is 16 residues long. V lost 1 base to trimming and J lost 4 bases; unmatched junction nucleotides: 7. This clonotype was observed at least ten times. The data were also submitted as part of a second study, on T cells expressing NK-cell markers. That study reports: UMIs accompanied the 5'RACE template switching by which TCR beta cDNA was made.

The receptor's source is a man between 45 and 60 years old who received an inactivated influenza vaccine. This sample comprised PBMCs from blood, obtained on the day of vaccination. V is TRBV7-2 and J is TRBJ2-1; TRBD2 aligns across 7 bases. The DNA of the CDR3 is TGTGCCAGCAGCTTAGGTTTCGGGAGGTCTTACAATGAGCAGTTCTTC. The encoded protein is CASSLGFGRSYNEQFF.